This T cell receptor beta chain was sequenced during a study of CD8+ T cells in alopecia areata. Whole-study results and caveats: Only one nonresponder was present, which leaves the link between baseline CD8+ expansion and response uncertain. Scalp clonality and expanded CD8+ clones among the top 100 showed significant decreases with tofacitinib.

A remark on this clone: The antigen remains undetermined.

Noted treatment: oral pan-JAK inhibitor, 5-10 mg twice daily. Both peripheral blood and punch biopsies of lesional scalp skin were obtained from patients who had alopecia areata. Sequencing templates came from extracted RNA that was reverse transcribed into cDNA. Method: immunoSEQ multiplex PCR; TCRdb's copy keeps in-frame clones and lacks some. In the table there are about 200,000 clones, approximately 38% of which are singletons. The clonotype comes from a human donor with alopecia areata. The specimen was CD4+ T cells sorted from blood, collected at roughly week 30, from a patient treated with tofacitinib.

The CDR3 is CAWRVTGANYGYTF. CDR3 sequence (DNA): TGTGCCTGGAGGGTGACAGGAGCAAACTATGGCTACACCTTC. J is TRBJ1-2 and V is TRBV30; D is possibly TRBD1 (6 bases). This CDR3 has 14 amino acids. Germline V lookup: CDR1 GTSNPN, CDR2 SVGIG (reference sequence). The ends were cut back, 3 bases at V and 2 bases at J, with 13 bases in the middle.